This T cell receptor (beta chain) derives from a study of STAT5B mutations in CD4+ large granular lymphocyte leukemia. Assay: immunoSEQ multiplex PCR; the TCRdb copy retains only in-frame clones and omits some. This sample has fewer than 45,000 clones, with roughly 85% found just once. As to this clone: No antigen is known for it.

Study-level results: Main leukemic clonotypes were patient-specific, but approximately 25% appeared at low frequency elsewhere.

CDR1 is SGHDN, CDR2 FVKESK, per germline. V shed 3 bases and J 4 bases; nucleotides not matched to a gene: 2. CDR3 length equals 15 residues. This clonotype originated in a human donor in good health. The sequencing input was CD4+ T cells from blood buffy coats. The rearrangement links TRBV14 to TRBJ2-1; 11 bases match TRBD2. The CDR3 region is CASSQGTSGYNEQFF. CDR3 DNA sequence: TGTGCCAGCAGCCAGGGGACTAGCGGATACAATGAGCAGTTCTTC.